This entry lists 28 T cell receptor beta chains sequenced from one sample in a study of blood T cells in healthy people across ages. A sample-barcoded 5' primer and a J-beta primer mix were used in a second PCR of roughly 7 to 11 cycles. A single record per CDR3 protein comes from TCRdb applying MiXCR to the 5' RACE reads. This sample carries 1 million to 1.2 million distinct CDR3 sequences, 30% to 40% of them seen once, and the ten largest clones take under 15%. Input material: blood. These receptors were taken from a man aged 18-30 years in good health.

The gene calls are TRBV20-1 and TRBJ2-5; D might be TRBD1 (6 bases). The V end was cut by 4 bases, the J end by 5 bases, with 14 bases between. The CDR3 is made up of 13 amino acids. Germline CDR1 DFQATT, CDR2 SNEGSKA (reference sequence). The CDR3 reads CSATPNRVETQYF. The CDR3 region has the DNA TGCAGTGCTACACCGAACAGGGTCGAGACCCAGTACTTC.

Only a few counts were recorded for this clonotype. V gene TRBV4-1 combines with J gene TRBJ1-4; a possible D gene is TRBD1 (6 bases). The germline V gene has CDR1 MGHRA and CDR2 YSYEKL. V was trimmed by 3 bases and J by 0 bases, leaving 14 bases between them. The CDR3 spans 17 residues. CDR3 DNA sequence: TGCGCCAGCAGCCATCCGGACAGATCTGCAACTAATGAAAAACTGTTTTTT. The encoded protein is CASSHPDRSATNEKLFF.

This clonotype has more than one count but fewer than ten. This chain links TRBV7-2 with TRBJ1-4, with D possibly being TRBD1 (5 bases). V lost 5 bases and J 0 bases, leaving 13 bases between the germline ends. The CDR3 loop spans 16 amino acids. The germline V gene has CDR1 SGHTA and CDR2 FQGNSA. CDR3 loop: CASSPSPGATNEKLFF. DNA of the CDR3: TGTGCCAGCAGCCCCTCCCCGGGGGCAACTAATGAAAAACTGTTTTTT. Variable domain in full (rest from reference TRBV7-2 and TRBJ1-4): GAGVSQSPSNKVTEKGKDVELRCDPISGHTALYWYRQSLGQGLEFLIYFQGNSAPDKSGLPSDRFSAERTGGSVSTLTIQRTQQEDSAVYLCASSPSPGATNEKLFFGSGTQLSVL.

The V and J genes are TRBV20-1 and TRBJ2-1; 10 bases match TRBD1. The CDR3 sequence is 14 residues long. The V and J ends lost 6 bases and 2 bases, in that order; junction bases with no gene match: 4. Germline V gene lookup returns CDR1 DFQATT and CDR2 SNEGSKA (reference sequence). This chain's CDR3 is CSAKTGGPYNEQFF. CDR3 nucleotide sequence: TGCAGTGCAAAGACAGGGGGCCCCTACAATGAGCAGTTCTTC.

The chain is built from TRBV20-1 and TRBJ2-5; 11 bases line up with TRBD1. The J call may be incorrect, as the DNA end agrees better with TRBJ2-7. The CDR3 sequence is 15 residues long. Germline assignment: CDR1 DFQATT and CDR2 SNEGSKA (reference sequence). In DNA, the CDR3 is TGCAGTGCTGCTCCCGGGACAGGGGGGAACGGCGAGCAGTACTTC. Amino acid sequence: CSAAPGTGGNGEQYF.

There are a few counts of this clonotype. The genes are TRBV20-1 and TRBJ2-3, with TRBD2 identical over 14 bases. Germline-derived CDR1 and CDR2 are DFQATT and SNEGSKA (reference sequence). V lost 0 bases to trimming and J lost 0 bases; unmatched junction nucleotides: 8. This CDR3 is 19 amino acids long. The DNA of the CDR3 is TGCAGTGCTAGAGATGGGACTAGCGGGGGCACCTCTAGCACAGATACGCAGTATTTT. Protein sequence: CSARDGTSGGTSSTDTQYF.

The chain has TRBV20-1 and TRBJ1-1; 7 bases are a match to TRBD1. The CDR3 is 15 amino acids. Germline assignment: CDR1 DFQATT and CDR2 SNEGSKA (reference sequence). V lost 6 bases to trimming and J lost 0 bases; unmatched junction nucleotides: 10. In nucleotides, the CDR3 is TGCAGTGCCAACAGGGACAGTCAACTGAACACTGAAGCTTTCTTT. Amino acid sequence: CSANRDSQLNTEAFF.

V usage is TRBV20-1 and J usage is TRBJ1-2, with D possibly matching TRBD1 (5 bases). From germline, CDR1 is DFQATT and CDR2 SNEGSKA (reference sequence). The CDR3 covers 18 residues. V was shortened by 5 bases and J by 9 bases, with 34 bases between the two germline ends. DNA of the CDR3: TGCAGTGCTCTCTTCCCCGGGACGCGGTACCGAGTTGAAAACAGCTACACCTTC. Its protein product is CSALFPGTRYRVENSYTF.

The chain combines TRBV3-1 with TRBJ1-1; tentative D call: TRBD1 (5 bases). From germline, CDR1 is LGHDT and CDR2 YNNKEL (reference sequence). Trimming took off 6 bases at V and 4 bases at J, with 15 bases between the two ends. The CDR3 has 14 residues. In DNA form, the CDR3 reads TGTGCCAGCAGGCGGAGGGCAGGGAGCACTGAAGCTTTCTTT. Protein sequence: CASRRRAGSTEAFF.

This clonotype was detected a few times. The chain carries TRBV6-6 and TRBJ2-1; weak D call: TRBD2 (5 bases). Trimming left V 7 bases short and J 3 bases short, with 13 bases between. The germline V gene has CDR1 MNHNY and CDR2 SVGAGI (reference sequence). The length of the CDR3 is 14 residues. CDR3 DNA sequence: TGTGCCAGCACCCCAGCGGCGCGCTACAATGAGCAGTTCTTC. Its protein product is CASTPAARYNEQFF.

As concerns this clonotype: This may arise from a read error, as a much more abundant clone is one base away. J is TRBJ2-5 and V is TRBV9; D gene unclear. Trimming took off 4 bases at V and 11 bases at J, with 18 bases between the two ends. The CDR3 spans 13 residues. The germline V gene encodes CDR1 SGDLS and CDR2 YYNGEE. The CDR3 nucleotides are TGTGCCAGCAGCCCTCAGGCCCCCAATGAGCAGTACTTC. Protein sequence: CASSPQAPNEQYF.

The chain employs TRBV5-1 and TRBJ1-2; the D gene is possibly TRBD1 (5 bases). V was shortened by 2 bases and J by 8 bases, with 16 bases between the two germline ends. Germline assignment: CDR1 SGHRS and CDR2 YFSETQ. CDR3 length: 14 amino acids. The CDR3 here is CASSFAGTNVGYTF. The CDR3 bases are TGCGCCAGCAGCTTCGCCGGGACGAACGTAGGCTACACCTTC. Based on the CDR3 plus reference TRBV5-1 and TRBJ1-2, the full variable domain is KAGVTQTPRYLIKTRGQQVTLSCSPISGHRSVSWYQQTPGQGLQFLFEYFSETQRNKGNFPGRFSGRQFSNSRSEMNVSTLELGDSALYLCASSFAGTNVGYTFGSGTRLTVV.

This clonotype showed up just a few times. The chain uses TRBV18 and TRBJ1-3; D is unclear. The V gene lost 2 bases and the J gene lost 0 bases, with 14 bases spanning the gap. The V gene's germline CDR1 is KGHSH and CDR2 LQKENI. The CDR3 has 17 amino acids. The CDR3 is CASSPSNGRSSGNTIYF. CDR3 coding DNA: TGTGCCAGCTCACCAAGTAACGGCCGTTCCTCTGGAAACACCATATATTTT.

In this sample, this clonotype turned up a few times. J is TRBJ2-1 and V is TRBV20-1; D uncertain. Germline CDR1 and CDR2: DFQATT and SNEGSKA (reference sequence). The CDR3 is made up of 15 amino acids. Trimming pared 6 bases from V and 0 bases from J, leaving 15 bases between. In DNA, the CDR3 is TGCAGTGCCCCCGGACCCCGGAGCTCCTACAATGAGCAGTTCTTC. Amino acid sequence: CSAPGPRSSYNEQFF.

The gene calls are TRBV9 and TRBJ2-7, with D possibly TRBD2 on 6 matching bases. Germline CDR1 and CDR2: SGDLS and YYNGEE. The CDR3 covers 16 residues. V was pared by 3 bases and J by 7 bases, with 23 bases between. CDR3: CASSGSGGLSYNEQYF. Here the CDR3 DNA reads TGTGCCAGCAGCGGATCCGGGGGACTGTCCTACAATGAGCAGTACTTC. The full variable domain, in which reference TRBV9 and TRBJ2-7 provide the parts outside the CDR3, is DSGVTQTPKHLITATGQRVTLRCSPRSGDLSVYWYQQSLDQGLQFLIQYYNGEERAKGNILERFSAQQFPDLHSELNLSSLELGDSALYFCASSGSGGLSYNEQYFGPGTRLTVT.

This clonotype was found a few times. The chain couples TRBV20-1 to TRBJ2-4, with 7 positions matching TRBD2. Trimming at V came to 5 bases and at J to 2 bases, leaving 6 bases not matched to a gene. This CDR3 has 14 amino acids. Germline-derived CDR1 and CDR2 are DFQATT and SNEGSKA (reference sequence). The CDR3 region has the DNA TGCAGTGCTCGAGGGACTACGACCAAAAACATTCAGTACTTC. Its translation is CSARGTTTKNIQYF.

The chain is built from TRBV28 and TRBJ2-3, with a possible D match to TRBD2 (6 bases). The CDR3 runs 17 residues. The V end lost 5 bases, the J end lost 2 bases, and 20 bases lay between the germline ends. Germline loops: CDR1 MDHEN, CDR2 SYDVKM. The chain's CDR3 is CASSLEPTSLPTDTQYF. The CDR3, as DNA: TGTGCCAGCAGTCTGGAACCCACTAGCTTGCCCACAGATACGCAGTATTTT.

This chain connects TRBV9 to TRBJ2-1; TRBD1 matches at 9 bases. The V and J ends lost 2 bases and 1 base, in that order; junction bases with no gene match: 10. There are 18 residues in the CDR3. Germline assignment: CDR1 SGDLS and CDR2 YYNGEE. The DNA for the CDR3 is TGTGCCAGCAGCGTGTTCCCCCCTGGGACAGGGTCCTACAATGAGCAGTTCTTC. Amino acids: CASSVFPPGTGSYNEQFF. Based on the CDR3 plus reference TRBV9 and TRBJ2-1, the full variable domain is DSGVTQTPKHLITATGQRVTLRCSPRSGDLSVYWYQQSLDQGLQFLIQYYNGEERAKGNILERFSAQQFPDLHSELNLSSLELGDSALYFCASSVFPPGTGSYNEQFFGPGTRLTVL.

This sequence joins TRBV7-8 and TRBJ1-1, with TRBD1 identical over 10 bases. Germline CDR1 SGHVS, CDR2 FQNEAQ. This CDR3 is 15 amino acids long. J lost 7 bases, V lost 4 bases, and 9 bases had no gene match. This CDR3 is CASSSTGTGAREAFF. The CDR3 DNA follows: TGTGCCAGCAGCTCCACCGGGACAGGGGCCCGTGAAGCTTTCTTT.

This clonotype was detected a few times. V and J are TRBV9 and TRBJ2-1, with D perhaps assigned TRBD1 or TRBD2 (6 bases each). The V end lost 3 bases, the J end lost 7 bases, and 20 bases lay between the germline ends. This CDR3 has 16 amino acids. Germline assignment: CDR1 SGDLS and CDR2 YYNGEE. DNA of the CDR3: TGTGCCAGCAGCGCCCTCGGAGGGGGGAAAGATAATGAGCAGTTCTTC. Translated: CASSALGGGKDNEQFF.

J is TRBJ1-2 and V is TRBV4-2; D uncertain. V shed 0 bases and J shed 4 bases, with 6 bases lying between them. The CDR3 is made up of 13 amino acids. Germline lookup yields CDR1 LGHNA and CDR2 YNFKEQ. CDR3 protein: CASSQDQIYGYTF. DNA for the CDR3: TGTGCCAGCAGCCAAGATCAGATCTATGGCTACACCTTC.

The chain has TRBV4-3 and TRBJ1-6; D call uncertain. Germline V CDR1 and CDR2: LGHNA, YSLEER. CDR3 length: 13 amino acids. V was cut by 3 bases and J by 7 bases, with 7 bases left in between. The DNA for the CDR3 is TGCGCCAGCAGCCAGACGTACAATTCACCCCTCCACTTT. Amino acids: CASSQTYNSPLHF.

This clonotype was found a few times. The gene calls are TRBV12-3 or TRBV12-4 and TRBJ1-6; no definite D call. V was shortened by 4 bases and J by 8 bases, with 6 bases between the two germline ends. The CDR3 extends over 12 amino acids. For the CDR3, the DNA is TGTGCCAGCAGTTCCGGCCATTCACCCCTCCACTTT. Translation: CASSSGHSPLHF.

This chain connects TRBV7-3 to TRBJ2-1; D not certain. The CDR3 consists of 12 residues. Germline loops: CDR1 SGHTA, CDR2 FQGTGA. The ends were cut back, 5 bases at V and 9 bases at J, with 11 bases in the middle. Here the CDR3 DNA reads TGTGCCAGCAGCCGAAATGGCGGTGAGCAGTTCTTC. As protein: CASSRNGGEQFF.

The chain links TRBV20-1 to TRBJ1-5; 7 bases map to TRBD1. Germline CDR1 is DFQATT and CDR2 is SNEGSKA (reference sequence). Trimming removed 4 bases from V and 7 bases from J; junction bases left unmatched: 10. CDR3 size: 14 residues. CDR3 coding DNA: TGCAGTGCTAAAGAGGGCACAGGGGCCCAGCCCCAGCATTTT. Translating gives CSAKEGTGAQPQHF.

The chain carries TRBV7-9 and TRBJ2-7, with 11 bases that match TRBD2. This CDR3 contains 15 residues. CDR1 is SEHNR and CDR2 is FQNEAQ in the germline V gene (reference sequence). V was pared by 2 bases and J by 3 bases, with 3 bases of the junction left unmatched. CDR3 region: CASSLPTSGNYEQYF. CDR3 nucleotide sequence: TGTGCCAGCAGCTTACCGACTAGCGGGAACTACGAGCAGTACTTC.

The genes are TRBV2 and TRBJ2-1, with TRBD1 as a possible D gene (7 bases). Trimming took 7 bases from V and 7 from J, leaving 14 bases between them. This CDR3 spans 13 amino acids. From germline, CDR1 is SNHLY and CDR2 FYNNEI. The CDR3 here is CASIGQGGNEQFF. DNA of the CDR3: TGTGCCAGCATAGGGCAGGGGGGTAATGAGCAGTTCTTC.

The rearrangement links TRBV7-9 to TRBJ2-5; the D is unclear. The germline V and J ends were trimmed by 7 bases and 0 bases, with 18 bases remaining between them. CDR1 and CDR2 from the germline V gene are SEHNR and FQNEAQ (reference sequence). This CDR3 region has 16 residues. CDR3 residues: CASTFMGLTNQETQYF. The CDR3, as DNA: TGTGCCAGCACCTTCATGGGGTTGACAAACCAAGAGACCCAGTACTTC.